Below, 18 T cell receptor beta chains from the same sample are listed, as sequenced in a study of OX40 agonist ivuxolimab in advanced cancers. TCRdb keeps only in-frame clones here, not all; method: immunoSEQ multiplex PCR. The table includes about 70,000 clones, just over 85% detected once. Sequenced material: CD4+ or CD8+ T cells sorted from blood, taken in a trial of the OX40 agonist ivuxolimab. The origin of the receptors is an adult with an advanced solid tumor such as melanoma, head and neck, liver or kidney cancer.

On this clone: Other DNA sequences in this specimen translate into the identical CDR3. V usage is TRBV7-9 and J usage is TRBJ1-1; D is undetermined. CDR3 length: 13 residues. Germline V gene data show CDR1 as SEHNR and CDR2 as FQNEAQ (reference sequence). The ends were cut back, 1 base at V and 1 base at J, with 4 bases in the middle. The CDR3 bases are TGTGCCAGCAGCTTAGAGGGGAACACTGAAGCTTTCTTT. This codes for CASSLEGNTEAFF. Full variable domain (remainder filled in from reference TRBV7-9 and TRBJ1-1): DTGVSQNPRHKITKRGQNVTFRCDPISEHNRLYWYRQTLGQGPEFLTYFQNEAQLEKSRLLSDRFSAERPKGSFSTLEIQRTEQGDSAMYLCASSLEGNTEAFFGQGTRLTVV.

In its sample, this clone was seen once. The chain carries TRBV6-5 and TRBJ1-6; D is uncertain. V was pared by 2 bases and J by 7 bases, with 9 bases between. Germline V gene sequence: CDR1 MNHEY, CDR2 SVGAGI. The CDR3 loop spans 14 amino acids. The CDR3 bases are TGTGCCAGCAGTTACGGGGATTTGAATTCACCCCTCCACTTT. Its translation: CASSYGDLNSPLHF.

The CDR3 DNA sequence: TGTGCCAGCTCACCAGGGAGGTACACTGAAGCTTTCTTT. This codes for CASSPGRYTEAFF. V and J are TRBV18 and TRBJ1-1; D is unclear. The CDR3 length is 13 residues. Germline V CDR1 and CDR2: KGHSH, LQKENI. Trimming removed 2 bases at V and 3 bases at J, with 7 bases between.

V usage is TRBV18 and J usage is TRBJ1-2, with 9 nucleotides matching TRBD1. This CDR3 is 15 amino acids long. Trimming at V came to 3 bases and at J to 5 bases, leaving 7 bases not matched to a gene. Germline V gives CDR1 KGHSH, CDR2 LQKENI. The CDR3 DNA is TGTGCCAGCTCACCCGAGGACAGGGGCTTTTATGGCTACACCTTC. Translated: CASSPEDRGFYGYTF.

This chain joins TRBV4-1 and TRBJ1-3, with D unclear. CDR1 is MGHRA and CDR2 is YSYEKL in the germline V gene. V was pared by 4 bases and J by 2 bases, with 15 bases between. The CDR3 extends over 16 amino acids. The CDR3 here is CASSPQDTRAGNTIYF. The CDR3 DNA follows: TGCGCCAGCAGCCCCCAAGACACGCGGGCTGGAAACACCATATATTTT.

DNA of the CDR3: TGTGCCAGCAGCCACCGACGCCCCGGGACAGAATACAATGAGCAGTTCTTC. This translates into CASSHRRPGTEYNEQFF. The J gene is TRBJ2-1, the V gene TRBV7-8; 7 bases map to TRBD1. This CDR3 is 17 amino acids long. CDR1 is SGHVS, CDR2 FQNEAQ, per germline. V shed 5 bases, J shed 4 bases, and the junction held 14 bases outside the gene matches.

This clone has just one count. The chain carries TRBV10-1 and TRBJ2-2; D is possibly TRBD1 (5 bases). CDR3 length: 14 residues. With 4 bases removed from V and 4 bases from J, the gap between germline ends came to 10 bases. From germline, CDR1 is WNHNN and CDR2 SYGVQD (reference sequence). CDR3 in DNA: TGCGCCAGCAGTGCTAAGGGGTCCACCGGGGAGCTGTTTTTT. Its translation: CASSAKGSTGELFF.

The rearrangement links TRBV19 to TRBJ2-7; D possibly corresponds to TRBD2 (5 bases). The CDR3 spans 15 residues. Germline V gene sequence: CDR1 LNHDA, CDR2 SQIVND (reference sequence). The V gene lost 6 bases and the J gene lost 0 bases, with 15 bases spanning the gap. The CDR3 is CASSRTVFSSYEQYF. CDR3 DNA sequence: TGTGCCAGTAGCCGGACTGTCTTCAGCTCCTACGAGCAGTACTTC.

The chain employs TRBV5-6 and TRBJ2-2; possibly TRBD1 or TRBD2 for D (5 bases each). Germline V gene lookup returns CDR1 SGHDT and CDR2 YYEEEE. The CDR3 is made up of 15 amino acids. Trimming stripped 2 bases from V and 3 bases from J, with 11 bases between. This chain's CDR3 is CASSFVQGHTGELFF. CDR3 in DNA: TGTGCCAGCAGCTTCGTCCAGGGACACACCGGGGAGCTGTTTTTT.

This rearrangement joins TRBV5-6 to TRBJ2-5; 8 bases are shared with TRBD2. This CDR3 spans 14 amino acids. V dropped 5 bases and J dropped 4; count of bases not matched to a gene: 7. Looked up from germline, CDR1 is SGHDT and CDR2 is YYEEEE. CDR3 in DNA: TGTGCCAGCAGGCAGCGGGGGCCGGGAGAGACCCAGTACTTC. It encodes CASRQRGPGETQYF.

The chain has TRBV5-6 and TRBJ2-1; no firm D call. Looked up from germline, CDR1 is SGHDT and CDR2 is YYEEEE. The CDR3 contains 15 residues. V shed 0 bases and J shed 7 bases, with 14 bases lying between them. The CDR3 reads CASSLATNTWNEQFF. CDR3 in DNA: TGTGCCAGCAGCTTGGCTACAAATACATGGAATGAGCAGTTCTTC.

The chain joins TRBV5-1 to TRBJ1-1; the D gene is possibly TRBD1 (5 bases). CDR3 size: 15 residues. V was pared by 4 bases and J by 4 bases, with 17 bases between. Germline V gene sequence: CDR1 SGHRS, CDR2 YFSETQ. The CDR3 region is CASSQGSGAGTEAFF. Here the CDR3 DNA reads TGCGCCAGCAGCCAAGGGTCCGGGGCGGGCACTGAAGCTTTCTTT. Using reference TRBV5-1 and TRBJ1-1 for the parts outside the CDR3, the full variable domain is KAGVTQTPRYLIKTRGQQVTLSCSPISGHRSVSWYQQTPGQGLQFLFEYFSETQRNKGNFPGRFSGRQFSNSRSEMNVSTLELGDSALYLCASSQGSGAGTEAFFGQGTRLTVV.

This chain links TRBV7-2 with TRBJ1-2; 7 bases line up with TRBD1. Germline values: CDR1 SGHTA, CDR2 FQGNSA. This CDR3 is 15 amino acids long. Trimming removed 1 base from V and 2 bases from J; junction bases left unmatched: 4. CDR3 DNA sequence: TGTGCCAGCAGCTTAGAGGCAGGGGGGAACTATGGCTACACCTTC. It yields the protein CASSLEAGGNYGYTF. Filled out from reference TRBV7-2 and TRBJ1-2, the complete variable domain reads GAGVSQSPSNKVTEKGKDVELRCDPISGHTALYWYRQSLGQGLEFLIYFQGNSAPDKSGLPSDRFSAERTGGSVSTLTIQRTQQEDSAVYLCASSLEAGGNYGYTFGSGTRLTVV.

V usage is TRBV6-6 and J usage is TRBJ2-1, with TRBD1 identical over 9 bases. Germline V CDR1 and CDR2: MNHNY, SVGAGI (reference sequence). This CDR3 is 13 amino acids long. V trimming: 5 bases; J trimming: 10 bases; junction bases outside the gene matches: 6. The DNA of the CDR3 is TGTGCCAGCAGTAAACGGACAGGGGAAGAGCAGTTCTTC. Its protein product is CASSKRTGEEQFF.

Here the CDR3 reads CASSLAQADQRHGYTF. CDR3 bases: TGTGCCAGCAGCTTAGCGCAGGCAGACCAGAGACATGGCTACACCTTC. This sequence joins TRBV7-9 and TRBJ1-2; D not certain. This CDR3 comprises 16 residues. V was trimmed by 0 bases and J by 6 bases, leaving 17 bases between them. In germline, CDR1 is SEHNR, CDR2 FQNEAQ (reference sequence).

This clone has just one count. The J gene is TRBJ2-5, the V gene TRBV18; D possibly uses TRBD1 or TRBD2 (6 bases each). Germline V gives CDR1 KGHSH, CDR2 LQKENI. The CDR3 is made up of 14 amino acids. The V end was cut by 4 bases, the J end by 5 bases, with 14 bases between. CDR3 DNA: TGTGCCAGCTCACTTGGACGGGGGCGGGAGACCCAGTACTTC. Residues: CASSLGRGRETQYF.

A single count supports this clone. The J gene is TRBJ2-1, the V gene TRBV19; 7 nucleotides match TRBD1. CDR1 is LNHDA and CDR2 is SQIVND in the germline V gene (reference sequence). CDR3 size: 18 residues. V shed 1 base, J shed 4 bases, and the junction held 13 bases outside the gene matches. The CDR3, as DNA: TGTGCCAGTAGTATAGGTAAGGGGGCCCTGACATTATACAATGAGCAGTTCTTC. This gives the protein CASSIGKGALTLYNEQFF.

V usage is TRBV11-3 and J usage is TRBJ1-1, with D uncertain. Germline V gene data show CDR1 as SGHNT and CDR2 as YENEEA. V was shortened by 0 bases and J by 7 bases, with 12 bases between the two germline ends. The CDR3 runs 14 residues. The DNA of the CDR3 is TGTGCCAGCAGCTTAGATGGGGTAAAGGGTGAAGCTTTCTTT. This encodes CASSLDGVKGEAFF.